This TCR beta chain was sequenced in a study of CD8 T cells in ankylosing spondylitis. A quantitative 5'-RACE method, one with molecular barcodes, was used to make TCR beta libraries. TCRdb reprocessed the 5' RACE reads with MiXCR, giving one entry per CDR3 protein. The data show 750,000 to 850,000 distinct CDR3 sequences, approximately 10% seen once. This clonotype was found many times. Its matching antigen is unknown. Study results and limitations: One TCR beta motif, made up of roughly eight highly homologous variants, appeared characteristic of ankylosing spondylitis blood. Disease-linked clones reportedly concentrated significantly in matched ankylosing spondylitis synovial fluid. Disease-linked clones bore a CD8+ phenotype, appearing relatively rarely in peripheral blood. A number of the motif variants had already been described in reactive arthritis synovial fluid and blood.

CDR1 and CDR2 (germline): SQVTM, ANQGSEA. The CDR3 covers 14 residues. Deletions cut 7 bases from V and 2 bases from J, with 16 bases between. Sequences were obtained from blood, either unsorted or a sorted T cell fraction (not recorded which). V and J are TRBV29-1 and TRBJ2-3; D is undetermined. This clonotype was sampled from a male donor with ankylosing spondylitis. CDR3 residues: CSGRAPLHTDTQYF. CDR3 in DNA: TGCAGCGGCCGGGCCCCCCTGCACACAGATACGCAGTATTTT.